Listed below are T cell receptor beta chains from one sample, sequenced in a study of blood T cell repertoires in COVID-19. The assay was immunoSEQ multiplex PCR, and TCRdb's table has in-frame clones only and misses some. This sample carries about 140,000 clones, around 90% of them seen once, and the ten largest clones take 9.5% to 11%. Sequenced: peripheral blood. The source is a woman older than 75 with acute or convalescent COVID-19. The CDR3 runs from the conserved cysteine through the conserved F or W. Fields, in order: J gene, V gene, clone size, CDR3 protein. Clone size is given for some rows only: seen once, a few or many times, or a class if the clone is expanded.

J gene: TRBJ1-2
V gene: TRBV18
clone size: .
CDR3 protein: CASSLQGDYGYTF

J gene: TRBJ2-2
V gene: TRBV19
clone size: once
CDR3 protein: CASRVRGGLTGELFF

J gene: TRBJ1-1
V gene: TRBV6-4
clone size: .
CDR3 protein: CASSDGRDTEAFF

J gene: TRBJ2-4
V gene: TRBV29-1
clone size: few
CDR3 protein: CSAGERGGNIQYF

J gene: TRBJ1-6
V gene: TRBV18
clone size: .
CDR3 protein: CASSPDSGSPLHF

J gene: TRBJ2-5
V gene: TRBV15
clone size: .
CDR3 protein: CATCSVRAAQGETQYF

J gene: TRBJ2-2
V gene: TRBV5-1
clone size: .
CDR3 protein: CASSARGTGIFGELFF

J gene: TRBJ1-2
V gene: TRBV29-1
clone size: .
CDR3 protein: CSVALGTGEVNYGYTF

J gene: TRBJ2-7
V gene: TRBV18
clone size: .
CDR3 protein: CASSPRGGHWEQYF

J gene: TRBJ1-6
V gene: TRBV7-8
clone size: .
CDR3 protein: CASSLSQGVGSPLHF

J gene: TRBJ2-3
V gene: TRBV5-1
clone size: .
CDR3 protein: CASSFPTGATDTQYF

J gene: TRBJ2-1
V gene: TRBV7-2
clone size: .
CDR3 protein: CASSLPSGGAKGEQFF

J gene: TRBJ1-2
V gene: TRBV10-3
clone size: .
CDR3 protein: CAISESAGADGYTF

J gene: TRBJ1-1
V gene: TRBV18
clone size: .
CDR3 protein: CASSPLSVNTEAFF

J gene: TRBJ1-1
V gene: TRBV5-1
clone size: .
CDR3 protein: CASSLGGTNTEAFF

J gene: TRBJ2-6
V gene: TRBV9
clone size: .
CDR3 protein: CASSNRGLGANVLTF

J gene: TRBJ2-5
V gene: TRBV24-1
clone size: .
CDR3 protein: CATSDLWDRGETQYF

J gene: TRBJ2-1
V gene: TRBV18
clone size: .
CDR3 protein: CASSPPIGGGARGEQFF

J gene: TRBJ2-5
V gene: TRBV30
clone size: .
CDR3 protein: CAWSVQGVETQYF

J gene: TRBJ1-5
V gene: TRBV4-1
clone size: once
CDR3 protein: CASSLAGTGGSNQPQHF

J gene: TRBJ1-1
V gene: TRBV30
clone size: .
CDR3 protein: CAWSVSGGLTEAFF

J gene: TRBJ1-1
V gene: TRBV18
clone size: few
CDR3 protein: CASSQGVRSTEAFF

J gene: TRBJ2-7
V gene: TRBV7-8
clone size: .
CDR3 protein: CASKKTSGGAGGQYF

J gene: TRBJ1-2
V gene: TRBV21-1
clone size: .
CDR3 protein: CASSKVQGADYGYTF

J gene: TRBJ2-2
V gene: TRBV5-1
clone size: .
CDR3 protein: CASSQLWNLGDTGELFF

J gene: TRBJ1-4
V gene: TRBV7-2
clone size: .
CDR3 protein: CASSFLAGTGNEKLFF

J gene: TRBJ1-6
V gene: TRBV7-6
clone size: once
CDR3 protein: CASSQGSTTGSNSPLHF

J gene: TRBJ2-5
V gene: TRBV6-5
clone size: .
CDR3 protein: CASSYSATQYF

J gene: TRBJ1-2
V gene: TRBV7-9
clone size: once
CDR3 protein: CASSPGTGGRNGYTF

J gene: TRBJ2-1
V gene: TRBV13
clone size: .
CDR3 protein: CASSVMRDSAYNEQFF

J gene: TRBJ1-2
V gene: TRBV2
clone size: .
CDR3 protein: CASRTTGTYGYTF

J gene: TRBJ1-2
V gene: TRBV10-3
clone size: .
CDR3 protein: CAISDPRQDRLLNGYTF

J gene: TRBJ1-1
V gene: TRBV4-1
clone size: .
CDR3 protein: CASSRQGTVYSEAFF

J gene: TRBJ2-1
V gene: TRBV7-9
clone size: .
CDR3 protein: CASSFTGNEQFF

J gene: TRBJ1-4
V gene: TRBV25-1
clone size: .
CDR3 protein: CASTIGNEKLFF

J gene: TRBJ2-5
V gene: TRBV2
clone size: once
CDR3 protein: CASSWGGGEETQYF

J gene: TRBJ1-2
V gene: TRBV5-1
clone size: .
CDR3 protein: CASSLEQGYGYTF

J gene: TRBJ1-6
V gene: TRBV6-5
clone size: .
CDR3 protein: CASSYSRGQGNSPLHF